This T cell receptor beta chain was recovered during a study of T-cell memory formation after mild COVID-19. Study findings and constraints: That cross-reactive memory joined was suggested by some responding clones appearing in pre-infection memory. Later expanders leaned CD4+, whereas day 15 to 85 contracting clones were balanced CD4/CD8.

This clonotype has a handful of counts. Antigen unknown. Researchers used 5'RACE with constant-segment primers to make TCR alpha and TCR beta cDNA libraries that carry sample barcodes and UMIs. TCRdb used MiXCR to reprocess the 5' RACE reads, holding one entry per CDR3 protein. This sample has some 450,000 distinct CDR3 sequences, with about a sixth found just once. V was clipped by 6 bases and J by 1 base; unmatched bases: 7. The CDR3 is made up of 15 amino acids. Germline CDR1 is MGHRA and CDR2 is YSYEKL. The source of this sequence is a man younger than 35 who had mild COVID-19 (a few samples of this study predate the infection). Cell type and time point are not known. The chain is built from TRBV4-1 and TRBJ1-2; 8 bases align to TRBD1. Sequencing was done on a sample of PBMCs or a T cell subset sorted from them (not recorded which). In nucleotides, the CDR3 is TGCGCCAGCAGTAGGGCGACAGGGGATAACTATGGCTACACCTTC. Its protein is CASSRATGDNYGYTF.